Listed below are T cell receptor beta chains from one sample, sequenced in a study of T cells in Graves' hyperthyroidism and ophthalmopathy. TCRdb itself ran the multiplex PCR reads through MiXCR, one entry per CDR3 protein. The data show some 800,000 distinct CDR3 sequences, approximately 40% seen once. Sequencing used blood. The receptors shown here come from a man younger than 35 with Graves' hyperthyroidism. Each CDR3 is given with its conserved first and last residue. A D gene is named only where the DNA matches it firmly. Some rows mark clone size as missing; the rest say once, few, many or name a class of expanded clone.

v_gene	j_gene	d_gene	abundance	CDR3nt	CDR3aa
TRBV7-3	TRBJ1-6	-	many	TGTGCCAGCAGCAGCCAGACAGATTCACCCCTCCACTTT	CASSSQTDSPLHF
TRBV7-9	TRBJ2-5	TRBD2	-	TGTGCCAGCAGCTTAGAGAGCGGGGACCAAGAGACCCAGTACTTC	CASSLESGDQETQYF
TRBV5-1	TRBJ1-2	-	many	TGCGCCAGCTGCTACGGGGAGGGGGAGTCCTATGGCTACACCTTC	CASCYGEGESYGYTF
TRBV7-9	TRBJ2-7	-	-	TGTGCCAGCAGCGAATCGACAGCGGTGCCCTACGAGCAGTACTTC	CASSESTAVPYEQYF
TRBV7-8	TRBJ2-7	-	many	TGTGCCAGCAGCTTCGCCTACGAGCAGTACTTC	CASSFAYEQYF
TRBV15	TRBJ2-3	-	-	TGTGCCACCAGCCTCCTGGGGCCAACCACAGATACGCAGTATTTT	CATSLLGPTTDTQYF
TRBV5-1	TRBJ2-2	-	-	TGCGCCAGCAGCTTGAACGGGGGGCGAGAAACCGGGGAGCTGTTTTTT	CASSLNGGRETGELFF
TRBV28	TRBJ1-5	-	-	TGTGCCAGCAGGGCCAATCAGCCCCAGCATTTT	CASRANQPQHF
TRBV19	TRBJ2-2	-	-	TGTGCCAGTGCCATCGGGGGCCTCATGAACACCGGGGAGCTGTTTTTT	CASAIGGLMNTGELFF
TRBV7-6	TRBJ2-7	-	few	TGTGCCAGCAGCGCGGGTTGGACCGATAGCTCCTACGAGCAGTACTTC	CASSAGWTDSSYEQYF
TRBV9	TRBJ1-1	-	few	TGTGCCAGCAGCGACAGGGCGAGCACTGAAGCTTTCTTT	CASSDRASTEAFF
TRBV2	TRBJ2-7	TRBD1	many	TGTGCCAGCACGGGGACAGGGTTCTACGAGCAGTACTTC	CASTGTGFYEQYF
TRBV2	TRBJ2-5	TRBD2	many	TGTGCCAGCAGTGGACTAGCAAGCTTGGAGACCCAGTACTTC	CASSGLASLETQYF
TRBV7-9	TRBJ2-7	-	-	TGTGCCAGCAGCTACCAGACTCTTGCCGAGCAGTACTTC	CASSYQTLAEQYF
TRBV20-1	TRBJ2-7	-	many	TGCAGTCTAGGGGGATACGAGCAGTACTTC	CSLGGYEQYF
TRBV29-1	TRBJ1-1	-	-	TGCAGCGCGGGCCCAACACCTGAAGCTTTCTTT	CSAGPTPEAFF
TRBV11-1	TRBJ2-3	-	-	TGTGCCAGCAGTGCTAGCAGCACAGATACGCAGTATTTT	CASSASSTDTQYF
TRBV20-1	TRBJ2-7	TRBD2	many	TGCAGTGCCACGACTAGCGGGGGGTACGAGCAGTACTTC	CSATTSGGYEQYF
TRBV9	TRBJ1-4	-	-	TGTGCCAGCAGCGTAGATCTCAGGGGCGAAAAACTGTTTTTT	CASSVDLRGEKLFF
TRBV5-1	TRBJ2-7	-	-	TGTGCCAGCAGATTAGGCAGCGCTAGGGGTGAGCAGTACTTC	CASRLGSARGEQYF
TRBV20-1	TRBJ1-5	-	many	TGCAGTGCTCCCAGTGGGGAGATCGTCCAGCCCCAGCATTTT	CSAPSGEIVQPQHF
TRBV7-2	TRBJ1-1	-	-	TGTGCCAGCAGCTTTCAACCGGGACACCGGAACACTGAAGCTTTCTTT	CASSFQPGHRNTEAFF